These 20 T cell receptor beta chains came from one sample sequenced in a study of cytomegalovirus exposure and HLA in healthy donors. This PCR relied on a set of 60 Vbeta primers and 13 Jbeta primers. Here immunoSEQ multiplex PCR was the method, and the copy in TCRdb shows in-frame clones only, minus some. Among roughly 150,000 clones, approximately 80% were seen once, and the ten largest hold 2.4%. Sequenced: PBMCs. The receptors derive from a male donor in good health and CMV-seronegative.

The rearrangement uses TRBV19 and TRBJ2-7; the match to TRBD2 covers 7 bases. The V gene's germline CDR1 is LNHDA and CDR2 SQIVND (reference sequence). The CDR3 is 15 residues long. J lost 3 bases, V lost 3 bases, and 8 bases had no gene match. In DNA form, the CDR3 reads TGTGCCAGTAGTATTGGGGGGGGTCCCCTCTACGAGCAGTACTTC. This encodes CASSIGGGPLYEQYF.

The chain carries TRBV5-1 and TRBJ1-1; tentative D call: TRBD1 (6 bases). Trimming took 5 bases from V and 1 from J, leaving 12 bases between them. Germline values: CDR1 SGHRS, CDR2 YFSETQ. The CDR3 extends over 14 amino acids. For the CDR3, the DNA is TGCGCCAGCAGGCTGTGGACAGCGAACACTGAAGCTTTCTTT. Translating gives CASRLWTANTEAFF.

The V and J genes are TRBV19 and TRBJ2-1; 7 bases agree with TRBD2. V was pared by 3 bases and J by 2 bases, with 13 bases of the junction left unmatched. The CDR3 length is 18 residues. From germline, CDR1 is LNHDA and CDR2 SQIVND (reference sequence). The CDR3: CASSILEAGVSPYNEQFF. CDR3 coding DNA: TGTGCCAGTAGTATTTTGGAGGCGGGGGTAAGCCCCTACAATGAGCAGTTCTTC.

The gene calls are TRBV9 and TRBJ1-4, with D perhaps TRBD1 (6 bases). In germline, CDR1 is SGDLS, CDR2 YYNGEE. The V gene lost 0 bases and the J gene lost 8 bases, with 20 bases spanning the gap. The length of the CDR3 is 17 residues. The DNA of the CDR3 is TGTGCCAGCAGCGTAGCTACCAACAGGGTGAGCGAGGAAAAACTGTTTTTT. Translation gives CASSVATNRVSEEKLFF.

The CDR3 protein is CASSVAIAGIPTGELFF. DNA of the CDR3: TGTGCCAGCAGCGTAGCTATTGCCGGGATTCCCACCGGGGAGCTGTTTTTT. The V and J genes are TRBV9 and TRBJ2-2, with D possibly TRBD2 on 5 matching bases. Trimming removed 0 bases from V and 4 bases from J, with 16 bases in between. CDR1 is SGDLS, CDR2 YYNGEE, per germline. The CDR3 length is 17 residues.

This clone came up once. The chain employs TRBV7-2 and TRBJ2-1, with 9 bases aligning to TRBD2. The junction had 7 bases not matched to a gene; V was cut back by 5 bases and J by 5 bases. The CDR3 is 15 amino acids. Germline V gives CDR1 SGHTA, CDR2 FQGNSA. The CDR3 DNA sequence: TGTGCCAGCAGCCCTTTATCTAGCGGGGACAATGAGCAGTTCTTC. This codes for CASSPLSSGDNEQFF.

CDR3 region: CASSWTSGGPQISYEQYF. In nucleotides, the CDR3 is TGTGCCAGCAGCTGGACTAGCGGGGGTCCGCAAATTTCCTACGAGCAGTACTTC. The gene calls are TRBV7-2 and TRBJ2-7; 13 bases are a match to TRBD2. The CDR3 covers 18 residues. Looked up from germline, CDR1 is SGHTA and CDR2 is FQGNSA. The J segment lost 1 base and the V segment lost 4 bases, leaving 10 bases of the junction unmatched.

The DNA of the CDR3 is TGTGCCATCAGTGAGAGCAGGGGGGGCAATCAGCCCCAGCATTTT. Protein: CAISESRGGNQPQHF. The chain couples TRBV10-3 to TRBJ1-5; 7 nucleotides align to TRBD1. V lost 2 bases and J lost 2; bases outside the gene matches: 3. CDR1 is ENHRY and CDR2 is SYGVKD in the germline V gene. This CDR3 has 15 residues.

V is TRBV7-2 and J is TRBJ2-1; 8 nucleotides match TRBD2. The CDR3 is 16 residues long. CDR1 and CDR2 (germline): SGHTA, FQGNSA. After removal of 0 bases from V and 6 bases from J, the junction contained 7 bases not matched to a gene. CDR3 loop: CASSLASAGVGNEQFF. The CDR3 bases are TGTGCCAGCAGCTTAGCTTCAGCGGGAGTCGGCAATGAGCAGTTCTTC.

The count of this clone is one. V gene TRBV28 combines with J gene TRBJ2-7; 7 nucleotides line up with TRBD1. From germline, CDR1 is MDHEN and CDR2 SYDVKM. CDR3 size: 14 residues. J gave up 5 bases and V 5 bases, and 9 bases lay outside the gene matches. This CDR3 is CASSPPTGTHEQYF. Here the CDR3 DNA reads TGTGCCAGCAGTCCCCCGACAGGGACCCACGAGCAGTACTTC.

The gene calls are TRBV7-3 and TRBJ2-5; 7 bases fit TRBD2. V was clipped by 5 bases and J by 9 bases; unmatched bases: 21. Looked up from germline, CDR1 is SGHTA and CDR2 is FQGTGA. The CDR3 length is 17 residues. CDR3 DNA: TGTGCCAGCAGCCCCAGCAGTTCTAGCCCTATTGGGGGGGCCCAGTACTTC. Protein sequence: CASSPSSSSPIGGAQYF.

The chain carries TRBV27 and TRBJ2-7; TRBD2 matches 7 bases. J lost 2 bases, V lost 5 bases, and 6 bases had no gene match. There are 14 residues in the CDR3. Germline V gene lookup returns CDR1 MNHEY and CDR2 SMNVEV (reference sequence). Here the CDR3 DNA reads TGTGCCAGCAGTAAGGCGGGGGAGACCTACGAGCAGTACTTC. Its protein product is CASSKAGETYEQYF.

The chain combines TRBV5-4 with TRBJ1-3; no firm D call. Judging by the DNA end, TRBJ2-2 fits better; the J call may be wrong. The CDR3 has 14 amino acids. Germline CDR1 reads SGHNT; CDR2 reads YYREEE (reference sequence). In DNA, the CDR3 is TGTGCCAGCAGCTTGGACTCCAACACCGGGGAGCTGTTTTTT. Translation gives CASSLDSNTGELFF.

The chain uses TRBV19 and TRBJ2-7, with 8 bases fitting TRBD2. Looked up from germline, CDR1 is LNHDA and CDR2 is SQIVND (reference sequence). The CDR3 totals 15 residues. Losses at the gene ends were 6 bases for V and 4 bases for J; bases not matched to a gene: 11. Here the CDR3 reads CASRTTGSGSYEQYF. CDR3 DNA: TGTGCCAGTAGAACGACCGGGAGCGGGAGTTACGAGCAGTACTTC.

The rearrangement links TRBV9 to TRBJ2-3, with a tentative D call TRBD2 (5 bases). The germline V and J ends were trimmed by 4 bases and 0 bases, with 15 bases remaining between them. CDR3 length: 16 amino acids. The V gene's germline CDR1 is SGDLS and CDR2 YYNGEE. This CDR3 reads CASSPTRDTSTDTQYF. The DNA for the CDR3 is TGTGCCAGCAGCCCCACTAGGGATACTAGCACAGATACGCAGTATTTT.

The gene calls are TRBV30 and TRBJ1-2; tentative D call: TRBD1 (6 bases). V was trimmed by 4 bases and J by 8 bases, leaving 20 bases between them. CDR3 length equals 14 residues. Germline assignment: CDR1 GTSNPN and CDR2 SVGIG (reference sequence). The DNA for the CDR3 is TGTGCCTGGAAATGGGGGAGGGGGATGGTCGGCTACACCTTC. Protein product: CAWKWGRGMVGYTF.

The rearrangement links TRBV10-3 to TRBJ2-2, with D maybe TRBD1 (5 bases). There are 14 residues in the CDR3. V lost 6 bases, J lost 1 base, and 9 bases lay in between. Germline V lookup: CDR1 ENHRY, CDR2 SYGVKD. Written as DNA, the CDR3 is TGTGCCATCAGCGGAACAGGGAACACCGGGGAGCTGTTTTTT. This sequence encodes CAISGTGNTGELFF.

The CDR3 sequence is CASSQVRGSYNEQFF. Here the CDR3 DNA reads TGCGCCAGCAGCCAAGTCAGGGGGAGTTACAATGAGCAGTTCTTC. The chain uses TRBV4-3 and TRBJ2-1; 7 bases match TRBD1. This CDR3 has 15 residues. Germline V gene lookup returns CDR1 LGHNA and CDR2 YSLEER. J gave up 4 bases and V 1 base, and 4 bases lay outside the gene matches.

CDR3 DNA: TGCGCCAGCAGCTTGGCCGCTCCAGGGCGGGAGACCCAGTACTTC. The encoded protein is CASSLAAPGRETQYF. The chain is built from TRBV5-1 and TRBJ2-5, with a weak D call TRBD1 (5 bases). The CDR3 is 15 amino acids. Germline V gene data show CDR1 as SGHRS and CDR2 as YFSETQ. The V end lost 0 bases, the J end lost 5 bases, and 14 bases lay between the germline ends.

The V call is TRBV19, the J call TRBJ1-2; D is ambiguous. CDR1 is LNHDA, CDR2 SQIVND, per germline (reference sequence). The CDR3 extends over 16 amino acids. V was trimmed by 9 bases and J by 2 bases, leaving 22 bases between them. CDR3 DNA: TGTGCCAGCACGCCAGAACCTTTCCGGGGAAACTATGGCTACACCTTC. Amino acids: CASTPEPFRGNYGYTF.